The T cell receptor beta chain under discussion was sequenced for a study of shared clonotypes between healthy human individuals. About the study: A donor's plate count was three for CD4 naive and three for CD4 memory; CD8 naive had two and CD8 memory one.

Per the study methods: ImmunoSEQ supplied junction-only sequences lacking quality scores, so filtering was different. Generated by immunoSEQ multiplex PCR, the TCRdb table keeps only in-frame clones and is missing some. The DNA was the basis for D and trimming; V, J and clone size are from that table. This repertoire shows 560,000 or so clones, 95% to 97% found once; its top ten account for 0.11%. CD45RO-negative, CCR7-selected cells formed the naive CD8 fraction, which excluded terminally differentiated effector memory CD45RA+ cells. The germline V gene encodes CDR1 SGHDT and CDR2 YYEEEE. CDR3 length: 12 residues. The V end was cut by 6 bases, the J end by 3 bases, with 10 bases between.

This rearrangement joins TRBV5-6 to TRBJ2-7; possibly TRBD2 for D (5 bases). The receptor was derived from a woman aged 30 to 39 in good health. The sequencing input was naive CD8+ T cells sorted from blood. The CDR3 sequence: CASNGRGYEQYF. The CDR3 DNA sequence: TGTGCCAGCAACGGACGGGGCTACGAGCAGTACTTC.